Listed below are T cell receptor beta chains from one sample, sequenced in a study of blood T cell repertoires in COVID-19. Here immunoSEQ multiplex PCR was the method, and the copy in TCRdb shows in-frame clones only, minus some. The profile shows about 320,000 clones, roughly 90% of them singletons. Sequenced input: PBMCs or T cells enriched from blood (not recorded which). These receptors came from a woman in her late teens or twenties who had recovered from COVID-19. Each CDR3 is given with its conserved first and last residue. The order of the fields is J gene, D gene, clone size, V gene, CDR3 DNA, CDR3 protein. A D gene is named only where the DNA matches it firmly. Rows give clone size only sometimes, using once, few, many, or a class for an expanded clone.

J gene: TRBJ1-2; D gene: TRBD1; clone size: once; V gene: TRBV28; CDR3 DNA: TGTGCCAGCAGTTCTGGGCAGGGGGACCACCCAACTAACTATGGCTACACCTTC; CDR3 protein: CASSSGQGDHPTNYGYTF
J gene: TRBJ1-4; D gene: NA; clone size: NA; V gene: TRBV12-3/TRBV12-4; CDR3 DNA: TGTGCCAGCAGTTTAGCGCGGGAAAAACTGTTTTTT; CDR3 protein: CASSLAREKLFF
J gene: TRBJ1-2; D gene: TRBD1; clone size: NA; V gene: TRBV6-5; CDR3 DNA: TGTGCCAGCAGCCGGACAGGGCACTATGGCTACACCTTC; CDR3 protein: CASSRTGHYGYTF
J gene: TRBJ1-5; D gene: TRBD1; clone size: few; V gene: TRBV18; CDR3 DNA: TGTGCCAGCTCACCAGGACAGGGTGATCAGCCCCAGCATTTT; CDR3 protein: CASSPGQGDQPQHF
J gene: TRBJ2-1; D gene: TRBD2; clone size: once; V gene: TRBV9; CDR3 DNA: TGTGCCAGCAGCGCCAACCTCCAGACTAGCGGGACTTACAATGAGCAGTTCTTC; CDR3 protein: CASSANLQTSGTYNEQFF
J gene: TRBJ1-6; D gene: NA; clone size: NA; V gene: TRBV3-1/TRBV3-2; CDR3 DNA: TGTGCCAGCAGCCAGGGGGCGAGGGGTGATTCACCCCTCCACTTT; CDR3 protein: CASSQGARGDSPLHF
J gene: TRBJ2-1; D gene: TRBD2; clone size: NA; V gene: TRBV9; CDR3 DNA: TGTGCCAGCAGCGTTCTAGCGGGAGGGGGTTTGGATGAGCAGTTCTTC; CDR3 protein: CASSVLAGGGLDEQFF
J gene: TRBJ1-4; D gene: NA; clone size: NA; V gene: TRBV4-1; CDR3 DNA: TGCGCCAGCAGCCAAGGACATGGCCCCATTAATGAAAAACTGTTTTTT; CDR3 protein: CASSQGHGPINEKLFF
J gene: TRBJ2-5; D gene: NA; clone size: NA; V gene: TRBV4-3; CDR3 DNA: TGCGCCAGCAGCAAAAAAAGGGGTCAGACCCAGTACTTC; CDR3 protein: CASSKKRGQTQYF
J gene: TRBJ1-5; D gene: TRBD1; clone size: NA; V gene: TRBV29-1; CDR3 DNA: TGCAGCGCCTGGACAGGGGAGGCGAATCAGCCCCAGCATTTT; CDR3 protein: CSAWTGEANQPQHF
J gene: TRBJ1-5; D gene: TRBD1; clone size: NA; V gene: TRBV30; CDR3 DNA: TGTGCCTGGAGTGTCGACAGGGGGATCCTCGGAGGCAATCAGCCCCAGCATTTT; CDR3 protein: CAWSVDRGILGGNQPQHF
J gene: TRBJ2-1; D gene: NA; clone size: NA; V gene: TRBV3-1/TRBV3-2; CDR3 DNA: TGTGCCAGCAGCCAAGTTCGATCCCCTCTAACCAATGAGCAGTTCTTC; CDR3 protein: CASSQVRSPLTNEQFF
J gene: TRBJ1-2; D gene: TRBD1; clone size: NA; V gene: TRBV29-1; CDR3 DNA: TGCAGCGTTGACGATAGAGGACAGGGCTATGGCTACACCTTC; CDR3 protein: CSVDDRGQGYGYTF
J gene: TRBJ2-7; D gene: NA; clone size: NA; V gene: TRBV6-5; CDR3 DNA: TGTGCCAGCAGCCGGTACTCCTACGAGCAGTACTTC; CDR3 protein: CASSRYSYEQYF
J gene: TRBJ1-2; D gene: NA; clone size: NA; V gene: TRBV5-8; CDR3 DNA: TGTGCCAGCAGCTTGAACAGGCTCTATGGCTACACCTTC; CDR3 protein: CASSLNRLYGYTF
J gene: TRBJ1-3; D gene: NA; clone size: NA; V gene: TRBV19; CDR3 DNA: TGTGCCAGTAGTATCGGGGTCTTCTCTGGAAACACCATATATTTT; CDR3 protein: CASSIGVFSGNTIYF
J gene: TRBJ1-4; D gene: TRBD1; clone size: NA; V gene: TRBV10-3; CDR3 DNA: TGTGCCATCGCCGGGACAGGTAGTGAAAAACTGTTTTTT; CDR3 protein: CAIAGTGSEKLFF
J gene: TRBJ2-1; D gene: TRBD2; clone size: NA; V gene: TRBV11-3; CDR3 DNA: TGTGCCAGCAGCTCGCGGACTAGCGGGAGGGGTAGCAATGAGCAGTTCTTC; CDR3 protein: CASSSRTSGRGSNEQFF
J gene: TRBJ2-7; D gene: NA; clone size: NA; V gene: TRBV11-2; CDR3 DNA: TGTGCCAGTCAGGTGGCCGGACAGCCCTACGAGCAGTACTTC; CDR3 protein: CASQVAGQPYEQYF
J gene: TRBJ2-5; D gene: TRBD2; clone size: few; V gene: TRBV4-2; CDR3 DNA: TGTGCCAGCAGCCAATCGGCGGGAGAGGGGGAGACCCAGTACTTC; CDR3 protein: CASSQSAGEGETQYF
J gene: TRBJ1-5; D gene: NA; clone size: once; V gene: TRBV28; CDR3 DNA: TGTGCCAGCAGTTTAGGACAGCTCAATCAGCCCCAGCATTTT; CDR3 protein: CASSLGQLNQPQHF
J gene: TRBJ2-2; D gene: TRBD2; clone size: NA; V gene: TRBV5-6; CDR3 DNA: TGTGCCAGCAGCTTAAAGAGGACTAGCTTTGTCACCGGGGAGCTGTTTTTT; CDR3 protein: CASSLKRTSFVTGELFF
J gene: TRBJ1-1; D gene: TRBD1; clone size: NA; V gene: TRBV2; CDR3 DNA: TGTGCCAGCAGTGAATCGGGACAGAGGGTCACTGAAGCTTTCTTT; CDR3 protein: CASSESGQRVTEAFF
J gene: TRBJ1-2; D gene: NA; clone size: NA; V gene: TRBV19; CDR3 DNA: TGTGCCAGTAGTAGCGGGACGAACTATGGCTACACCTTC; CDR3 protein: CASSSGTNYGYTF
J gene: TRBJ1-4; D gene: TRBD1; clone size: NA; V gene: TRBV15; CDR3 DNA: TGTGCCACCAGCAGAGCACAGGGGGGTTATGGTGTACTGTTTTTT; CDR3 protein: CATSRAQGGYGVLFF
J gene: TRBJ1-5; D gene: NA; clone size: NA; V gene: TRBV28; CDR3 DNA: TGTGCCAGCACCGAATATAGCACCCTAGATAGCAATCAGCCCCAGCATTTT; CDR3 protein: CASTEYSTLDSNQPQHF
J gene: TRBJ1-6; D gene: NA; clone size: NA; V gene: TRBV19; CDR3 DNA: TGTGCCAGTACTTCCGTTGCAGGGGAGTCACCCCTCCACTTT; CDR3 protein: CASTSVAGESPLHF
J gene: TRBJ2-5; D gene: TRBD2; clone size: NA; V gene: TRBV7-2; CDR3 DNA: TGTGCCAGCAGCTTAGGGCTAGCGGAGACTGAGACCCAGTACTTC; CDR3 protein: CASSLGLAETETQYF
J gene: TRBJ2-1; D gene: TRBD2; clone size: NA; V gene: TRBV28; CDR3 DNA: TGTGCCAGCAGTTTAGGGACTACCCGCGGTTGGCAGTTCTTC; CDR3 protein: CASSLGTTRGWQFF
J gene: TRBJ2-2; D gene: NA; clone size: once; V gene: TRBV7-6; CDR3 DNA: TGTGCCAGCAGCTTAAACCATCTGGCAGGGGCTAACACCGGGGAGCTGTTTTTT; CDR3 protein: CASSLNHLAGANTGELFF
J gene: TRBJ1-2; D gene: TRBD1; clone size: NA; V gene: TRBV6-2/TRBV6-3; CDR3 DNA: TGTGCCAGCAGCCAGGGGGACTACACCTTC; CDR3 protein: CASSQGDYTF
J gene: TRBJ1-2; D gene: NA; clone size: NA; V gene: TRBV7-9; CDR3 DNA: TGTGCCAGCAGCTACACATCCGACATGCTAAACTATGGCTACACCTTC; CDR3 protein: CASSYTSDMLNYGYTF
J gene: TRBJ2-7; D gene: TRBD1; clone size: NA; V gene: TRBV14; CDR3 DNA: TGTGCCAGCAGCCATAGCCCGGGACAGGGCTCCTACGAGCAGTACTTC; CDR3 protein: CASSHSPGQGSYEQYF
J gene: TRBJ2-3; D gene: NA; clone size: NA; V gene: TRBV5-5; CDR3 DNA: TGTGCCAGCAGCTTTCTCTCTGGGCAGACCACAGATACGCAGTATTTT; CDR3 protein: CASSFLSGQTTDTQYF
J gene: TRBJ1-4; D gene: TRBD1; clone size: NA; V gene: TRBV5-1; CDR3 DNA: TGCGCCAGCAGCGCCCTGGCAGGGGGGAGTGAAAAACTGTTTTTT; CDR3 protein: CASSALAGGSEKLFF
J gene: TRBJ1-6; D gene: NA; clone size: NA; V gene: TRBV27; CDR3 DNA: TGTGCCAGCCGAGGGCCCGCGGGAACAAATTCACCCCTCCACTTT; CDR3 protein: CASRGPAGTNSPLHF
J gene: TRBJ2-1; D gene: NA; clone size: NA; V gene: TRBV7-3; CDR3 DNA: TGTGCCAGCAGCTTAATCGGCGGACAGTACAATGAGCAGTTCTTC; CDR3 protein: CASSLIGGQYNEQFF
J gene: TRBJ1-4; D gene: TRBD1; clone size: NA; V gene: TRBV20-1; CDR3 DNA: TGCAGTGCTAGTACCCGGGGACAGCTTAATGAAAAACTGTTTTTT; CDR3 protein: CSASTRGQLNEKLFF
J gene: TRBJ2-3; D gene: TRBD1; clone size: NA; V gene: TRBV11-3; CDR3 DNA: TGTGCCAGCAGCCGGGACAGGGACGATACGCAGTATTTT; CDR3 protein: CASSRDRDDTQYF
J gene: TRBJ2-7; D gene: TRBD2; clone size: NA; V gene: TRBV7-3; CDR3 DNA: TGTGCCAGCAGCACACTAGCGGGGGGGCTGAACGAGCAGTACTTC; CDR3 protein: CASSTLAGGLNEQYF
J gene: TRBJ2-2; D gene: TRBD2; clone size: NA; V gene: TRBV28; CDR3 DNA: TGTGCCAGCAGTTTATGGACCCTAGCGGGAGGACCCGGGGAGCTGTTTTTT; CDR3 protein: CASSLWTLAGGPGELFF
J gene: TRBJ2-3; D gene: TRBD2; clone size: NA; V gene: TRBV5-1; CDR3 DNA: TGCGCCAGCAGCTGGGAGGCTAGCGGGCTTAGCACAGATACGCAGTATTTT; CDR3 protein: CASSWEASGLSTDTQYF
J gene: TRBJ2-3; D gene: TRBD2; clone size: NA; V gene: TRBV29-1; CDR3 DNA: TGCAGCGTTAATGGCGGGGGGAGCACAGATACGCAGTATTTT; CDR3 protein: CSVNGGGSTDTQYF
J gene: TRBJ1-3; D gene: NA; clone size: once; V gene: TRBV5-6; CDR3 DNA: TGTGCCAGCAGCTTCCAGGGGCGAAACACCATATATTTT; CDR3 protein: CASSFQGRNTIYF
J gene: TRBJ1-5; D gene: NA; clone size: NA; V gene: TRBV7-7; CDR3 DNA: TGTGCCAGCAGCGCCCGGACAGTCTATAGCAATCAGCCCCAGCATTTT; CDR3 protein: CASSARTVYSNQPQHF
J gene: TRBJ2-7; D gene: TRBD2; clone size: NA; V gene: TRBV5-1; CDR3 DNA: TGCGCCAGCAGCTCCTCCCGACTAGCGGGGGTAGGCGAGCAGTACTTC; CDR3 protein: CASSSSRLAGVGEQYF
J gene: TRBJ2-7; D gene: TRBD1; clone size: NA; V gene: TRBV28; CDR3 DNA: TGTGCCAGCAGTTCCCCGCACAGGGGTTCCTTCGGCGAGCAGTACTTC; CDR3 protein: CASSSPHRGSFGEQYF
J gene: TRBJ2-7; D gene: NA; clone size: once; V gene: TRBV6-9; CDR3 DNA: TGTGCGACTAAAGGGCCGACCGTCTACGAGCAGTACTTC; CDR3 protein: CATKGPTVYEQYF
J gene: TRBJ1-3; D gene: TRBD1; clone size: NA; V gene: TRBV5-1; CDR3 DNA: TGCGCCAGCAGCTTGGACAGGGGAGACGTTGGAAACACCATATATTTT; CDR3 protein: CASSLDRGDVGNTIYF
J gene: TRBJ2-3; D gene: TRBD1; clone size: NA; V gene: TRBV19; CDR3 DNA: TGTGCCAGTAGTCTAGGACAGGGGCCCACAGATACGCAGTATTTT; CDR3 protein: CASSLGQGPTDTQYF
J gene: TRBJ2-7; D gene: TRBD1; clone size: NA; V gene: TRBV13; CDR3 DNA: TGTGCCAGCAGCTCTCGGACAGGGCCCGACGAGCAGTACTTC; CDR3 protein: CASSSRTGPDEQYF
J gene: TRBJ1-1; D gene: NA; clone size: few; V gene: TRBV15; CDR3 DNA: TGTGCCACCAGCAGAGAAGAATCGTACAGGAGAGCTTTCTTT; CDR3 protein: CATSREESYRRAFF
J gene: TRBJ2-5; D gene: NA; clone size: NA; V gene: TRBV5-1; CDR3 DNA: TGCGCCAGCAGCTCATGGGCAGGGATCCAAGAGACCCAGTACTTC; CDR3 protein: CASSSWAGIQETQYF
J gene: TRBJ2-1; D gene: NA; clone size: NA; V gene: TRBV4-3; CDR3 DNA: TGCGCCAGCAGCCAAGAAGTCGGGGGGCGTAATGAGCAGTTCTTC; CDR3 protein: CASSQEVGGRNEQFF